The next 17 T cell receptor beta chains were all read from a single sample in a study of T cell responses to AZD1222 COVID-19 vaccine. TCRdb's copy holds only in-frame clones and misses some; the assay was immunoSEQ multiplex PCR. The sample includes 150,000 to 200,000 clones, about nine tenths seen only once; the top ten take around 1.6%. Sequences were derived from peripheral blood, sampled 28 days after the second AZD1222 dose. The receptors stem from an adult who received the AZD1222 COVID-19 vaccine.

The chain uses TRBV5-1 and TRBJ1-4, with a weak D call TRBD1 (6 bases). Trimming removed 1 base from V and 3 bases from J, with 13 bases in between. CDR3 length: 16 amino acids. Germline CDR1 reads SGHRS; CDR2 reads YFSETQ. Written as DNA, the CDR3 is TGCGCCAGCAGCTTGCTGGGGGCGCTGGCTAATGAAAAACTGTTTTTT. It specifies CASSLLGALANEKLFF.

This chain joins TRBV19 and TRBJ2-7; 7 nucleotides match TRBD1. V lost 2 bases to trimming and J lost 0 bases; unmatched junction nucleotides: 4. Germline CDR1 reads LNHDA; CDR2 reads SQIVND (reference sequence). This CDR3 comprises 15 residues. Here the CDR3 reads CASSIFRGTSYEQYF. The CDR3 DNA reads as TGTGCCAGTAGTATATTCAGGGGGACCTCCTACGAGCAGTACTTC.

This chain connects TRBV20-1 to TRBJ2-7, with TRBD2 matching over 13 bases. After removal of 6 bases from V and 9 bases from J, the junction contained 2 bases not matched to a gene. Per germline, CDR1 DFQATT and CDR2 SNEGSKA (reference sequence). The CDR3 runs 11 residues. The CDR3 spells CSAGLAGAQYF. The CDR3 bases are TGCAGTGCAGGACTAGCGGGGGCGCAGTACTTC.

Remarks on this clone: Other nucleotide sequences in the sample specify the same CDR3. The chain uses TRBV7-2 and TRBJ1-3; no definite D call. CDR3 length: 13 amino acids. Germline CDR1 is SGHTA and CDR2 is FQGNSA. Between the trimmed V and J ends, which lost 3 bases and 4 bases, there was a span of 7 bases. The CDR3: CASSLGRGNTIYF. Here the CDR3 DNA reads TGTGCCAGCAGCTTGGGCAGGGGAAACACCATATATTTT.

J is TRBJ2-2 and V is TRBV29-1; TRBD2 agrees at 9 bases. Germline values: CDR1 SQVTM, CDR2 ANQGSEA. The length of the CDR3 is 14 residues. Trimming cost V 1 base and J 5 bases; bases outside gene matches: 2. CDR3 region: CSVEVSGGTGELFF. In DNA form, the CDR3 reads TGCAGCGTTGAAGTTAGCGGGGGAACCGGGGAGCTGTTTTTT.

The chain carries TRBV11-2 and TRBJ1-2; 7 nucleotides align to TRBD1. This CDR3 has 13 amino acids. Trimming at V came to 0 bases and at J to 7 bases, leaving 2 bases not matched to a gene. Germline V gene data show CDR1 as SGHAT and CDR2 as FQNNGV. The CDR3 sequence is CASSLDPGGGYTF. The DNA of the CDR3 is TGTGCCAGCAGCTTAGATCCAGGGGGTGGCTACACCTTC.

This chain links TRBV6-5 with TRBJ2-2; 10 bases are a match to TRBD1. This CDR3 has 14 amino acids. Germline V lookup: CDR1 MNHEY, CDR2 SVGAGI. V gave up 10 bases and J gave up 4 bases; unmatched junction bases: 6. DNA for the CDR3: TGTGCCATCCAGGGACAGGGGCGCACCGGGGAGCTGTTTTTT. Translated, it gives CAIQGQGRTGELFF.

This chain links TRBV12-1 with TRBJ1-1; the listed D gene, TRBD1, was not tested against the DNA. TRBV12-1 is given as a pseudogene. The CDR3 runs 15 residues. The CDR3, as DNA: TGTGCCAGCAGCTGGCCCGGGACACCTAACACTGAAGCTTTCTTT. Translation: CASSWPGTPNTEAFF.

The chain uses TRBV15 and TRBJ2-1, with 12 bases aligning to TRBD2. Germline CDR1 is LNHNV and CDR2 is YYDKDF (reference sequence). The CDR3 is 17 residues long. V was clipped by 4 bases and J by 4 bases; unmatched bases: 8. CDR3 amino acids: CATSTLAGGPGYNEQFF. CDR3 DNA: TGTGCCACCAGCACCCTAGCGGGAGGGCCGGGGTACAATGAGCAGTTCTTC.

This rearrangement joins TRBV10-3 to TRBJ1-2; D is ambiguous. V lost 6 bases and J 4 bases, leaving 15 bases between the germline ends. Germline V gene lookup returns CDR1 ENHRY and CDR2 SYGVKD. The CDR3 contains 14 residues. The CDR3: CAISYIKGGYGYTF. Here the CDR3 DNA reads TGTGCCATCAGCTATATAAAGGGAGGCTATGGCTACACCTTC.

This rearrangement joins TRBV6-1 to TRBJ1-5; a weak D match, TRBD1 (5 bases). CDR1 is MNHNS and CDR2 is SASEGT in the germline V gene. The V end lost 0 bases, the J end lost 0 bases, and 9 bases lay between the germline ends. This CDR3 region has 16 residues. CDR3 nucleotides: TGTGCCAGCAGTGAAGCGGGGGAGATTAGCAATCAGCCCCAGCATTTT. Amino acid sequence: CASSEAGEISNQPQHF.

The CDR3 nucleotides are TGTGCCAGCCGACCGAGCGGGAAGGGCGATACGCAGTATTTT. Its translation is CASRPSGKGDTQYF. The rearrangement links TRBV27 to TRBJ2-3; 7 bases agree with TRBD2. The CDR3 covers 14 residues. V shed 8 bases, J shed 6 bases, and the junction held 11 bases outside the gene matches. Germline V gene data show CDR1 as MNHEY and CDR2 as SMNVEV (reference sequence).

The rearrangement uses TRBV7-2 and TRBJ2-3; 13 bases map to TRBD2. Unmatched junction bases numbered 4, after V lost 3 bases and J lost 4 bases. The CDR3 has 16 residues. From germline, CDR1 is SGHTA and CDR2 FQGNSA. Here the CDR3 reads CASSFRLAGGADTQYF. Written as DNA, the CDR3 is TGTGCCAGCAGCTTTCGACTAGCGGGAGGAGCAGATACGCAGTATTTT.

This chain links TRBV19 with TRBJ1-5; 7 bases line up with TRBD1. Germline V gives CDR1 LNHDA, CDR2 SQIVND (reference sequence). This CDR3 region has 14 residues. The CDR3: CGAGGPYSNQPQHF. CDR3 in DNA: TGTGGGGCAGGGGGGCCCTATAGCAATCAGCCCCAGCATTTT.

This clone was seen a single time. V is TRBV6-5 and J is TRBJ2-2; a possible D gene is TRBD2 (6 bases). The germline gives CDR1 MNHEY, CDR2 SVGAGI. The length of the CDR3 is 15 residues. V lost 2 bases and J 6 bases, leaving 13 bases between the germline ends. The CDR3 loop reads CASSYALPGAGELFF. For the CDR3, the DNA is TGTGCCAGCAGTTACGCCCTCCCGGGGGCCGGGGAGCTGTTTTTT.

The rearrangement uses TRBV11-2 and TRBJ2-7; a weak D match, TRBD2 (5 bases). CDR3 length equals 14 residues. The germline V gene has CDR1 SGHAT and CDR2 FQNNGV. Trimming cost V 7 bases and J 2 bases, with 15 bases left between them. The CDR3 DNA sequence: TGTGCCAGCACAACCACGGGGTACGCCTACGAGCAGTACTTC. Its translation is CASTTTGYAYEQYF.

The genes are TRBV6-9 and TRBJ2-2; 11 bases line up with TRBD1. Trimming at V came to 4 bases and at J to 4 bases, leaving 2 bases not matched to a gene. CDR1 and CDR2 (germline): MNHGY, SVAAGI. The CDR3 is 15 residues long. CDR3 coding DNA: TGTGCCAGCAGTTCCGGGACAGGGGGCACCGGGGAGCTGTTTTTT. It translates to CASSSGTGGTGELFF.